These T cell receptor beta chains were read from a single sample in a study of T-cell memory formation after mild COVID-19. One entry per CDR3 protein results from TCRdb running MiXCR on the 5' RACE reads. The data hold about 49,000 distinct CDR3 sequences, with 7% to 8% observed a single time. Sequences were obtained from PBMCs or a T cell subset sorted from them (not recorded which). These receptors were taken from a man aged 18 to 35 who had mild COVID-19 (a few samples of this study predate the infection). Cell type and time point are not known. Each CDR3 is given without its conserved first and last residue. The D gene is left open where the match is weak.

v_call	d_call	j_call	cdr3_aa
TRBV12-3/TRBV12-4	.	TRBJ1-4	ASGRRGREKLF
TRBV7-2	.	TRBJ1-5	ASSLAGTQPQH
TRBV5-1	.	TRBJ1-3	ASSPGVYSGNTIY
TRBV12-3/TRBV12-4	TRBD2	TRBJ2-3	ASRVGGGDTQY
TRBV12-3/TRBV12-4	.	TRBJ2-2	ASSHRNRPGELF
TRBV7-9	.	TRBJ1-2	ASSFSTGTVNGYT
TRBV7-2	.	TRBJ2-2	ASSSREGRTYTGELF
TRBV7-3	.	TRBJ2-3	ASSFTRASDTQY
TRBV7-8	.	TRBJ2-3	ASTLTGSLVDTQY
TRBV20-1	.	TRBJ1-6	SARDGRTFSPLH
TRBV6-2/TRBV6-3	TRBD1	TRBJ2-2	ASTGQGGDTGELF
TRBV18	TRBD1	TRBJ2-7	ASSPDRVGHEQY
TRBV20-1	.	TRBJ1-2	SAPGVLNYGYT
TRBV20-1	.	TRBJ1-2	SASAVSGAYGYT
TRBV10-3	TRBD1	TRBJ1-1	AIRGDREERAEAF
TRBV12-3/TRBV12-4	.	TRBJ1-5	ASSFFSGGQPQH
TRBV15	.	TRBJ2-7	ATSRGLTGSHYEQY
TRBV29-1	.	TRBJ2-5	SVLNYQQETQY
TRBV28	.	TRBJ1-2	ASSLHGSGYT
TRBV7-2	.	TRBJ2-5	ASSPKETQY
TRBV25-1	.	TRBJ1-5	ASSEGGYSNQPQH
TRBV6-5	.	TRBJ1-6	ASSYSGEGDSPLH
TRBV2	.	TRBJ2-5	ASSESQRETQY
TRBV7-9	TRBD1	TRBJ1-1	ASALQGAKTNTEAF